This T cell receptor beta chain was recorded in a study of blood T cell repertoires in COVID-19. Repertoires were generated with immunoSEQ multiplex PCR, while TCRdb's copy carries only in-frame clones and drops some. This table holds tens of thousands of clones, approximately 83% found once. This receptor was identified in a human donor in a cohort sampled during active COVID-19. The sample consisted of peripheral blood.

Written as DNA, the CDR3 is TGTGCCAGTAGTATAGAGGGCCGTTATGGCTACACCTTC. Its protein product is CASSIEGRYGYTF. V usage is TRBV19 and J usage is TRBJ1-2; no clear D gene. V lost 0 bases to trimming and J lost 5 bases, with 7 bases between them. This CDR3 is 13 amino acids long. The germline gives CDR1 LNHDA, CDR2 SQIVND (reference sequence).